The TCR beta chain described here comes from a study of T cells in placental villitis. General notes on the study: Placental TCR-beta repertoires were compared across villitis of unknown etiology, gestational-age-matched unaffected controls, and infectious villitis in order to test an allograft-versus-infection hypothesis.

Using the Amsterdam Criteria, researchers selected roughly 9 placentae that carried a pathological diagnosis of high-grade villitis of unknown etiology. Significantly higher gravidity and parity and more prior miscarriages were observed in mothers with villitis of unknown etiology than in the control and infectious villitis groups. After delivery, placentae were collected and subjected to gross and histological evaluation prior to the selection of archival tissue. Five 10-micron scrolls were cut from each FFPE block, and DNA was isolated using the AllPrep DNA/RNA FFPE Tissue kit. DNA concentration and purity were evaluated by NanoDrop, whereas RNA quality was assessed on a Bioanalyzer. Per the germline V gene, SGHRS is the CDR1 and YFSETQ is the CDR2. V is clipped by 4 bases and J by 2 bases, and the sequence between their germline boundaries is 8 bases long. Spanning cysteine to phenylalanine, the CDR3 consists of 13 amino acids. This entry keeps only the CDR3 DNA: 39 bases, framed from base 1.

Results the study describes overall, beyond this receptor: CMV-specific clone frequencies were higher in infectious CMV cases than in villitis of unknown etiology (around 0.01 vs 0.001), which did not differ from controls. In villitis of unknown etiology, the expanded clones were mostly private to each individual placenta, which suggests that there was no single initiating antigen. Small amounts of decidua were contained in the paraffin blocks, so some of the captured T cells, especially in controls, may have been decidual rather than villous infiltrates. Villitis of unknown etiology placentae showed higher clonality than controls (median about 0.055 versus 0.0059, p=0.0025), indicating clonal expansion. Sequencing bulk tissue could not tell helper, regulatory or cytotoxic T cells apart, could not separate maternal from fetal T cells, and left out gamma-delta receptors.

Using the immunoSEQ v4 bias-controlled multiplex PCR assay, run blinded to group allocation, TCR-beta CDR3 regions were amplified from genomic DNA. To estimate nucleated cell and T cell quantities per sample, reference gene primers were included together with the TCR-beta primers. Sequencing of the libraries was performed on an Illumina MiSeq with a 100-cycle paired-end protocol. Processing in the source paper ran as follows. In the immunoSEQ Analyzer software, diversity and richness were calculated, with richness measured by iChao1 and clonality based on Pielou evenness and Shannon diversity on a 0-1 scale where a higher value means less diversity. Using confidence 3 and substitution 2, CDR3 amino acid sequences together with their V/J genes were queried against VDJdb for CMV, EBV and influenza A specificities. The Morisita-Horn index was used to measure TCR-beta amino acid clonotype overlap among the villitis of unknown etiology, infectious villitis and control repertoires. TCRdb stores this immuneACCESS table with in-frame sequences only. Part of the clones is absent; in the studies checked, under half of the shortfall reflects unresolved V genes, and no reason is known for the rest. V and J calls and clone size follow that table, whereas D and trimming were derived from the DNA. Counted in this sample were approximately 680 clones; 81% of them appeared once. The ten top clones hold 9% to 15% of the sample.

About this clone: Its antigen remains unidentified. Base qualities are not at hand, and no much larger clone is one base apart. The sample carries other DNA sequences with the same CDR3.

The V and J genes are TRBV5-1 and TRBJ2-3, with the D call tentatively TRBD1 or TRBD2, each fitting 6 bases. The TCR comes from a human patient with villitis of unknown etiology; the placental T cells may come from both mother and fetus. Sequencing used placental tissue containing maternal and fetal cells. The bases are TGCGCCAGCAGCCCGGGGGCCACAGATACGCAGTATTTT. The encoded protein is CASSPGATDTQYF. Extended through the reference TRBV5-1 and TRBJ2-3 proteins, this CDR3 yields the full variable domain: KAGVTQTPRYLIKTRGQQVTLSCSPISGHRSVSWYQQTPGQGLQFLFEYFSETQRNKGNFPGRFSGRQFSNSRSEMNVSTLELGDSALYLCASSPGATDTQYFGPGTRLTVL.